Below, 2 T cell receptor beta chains from the same sample are listed, as sequenced in a study of vaccination effects on CD4 cells after COVID-19. Following a roughly 9-day culture, CD4+ T cells were purified. Clones were read by immunoSEQ multiplex PCR, and TCRdb kept only the in-frame ones, dropping some. The sample shows tens of thousands of clones, 65% to 70% of them seen only once. The antigens these receptors bind are not known. This sample comprised CD4+ T cells from PBMCs cultured without peptide, obtained before COVID-19 vaccination. The source is a human donor who received a COVID-19 vaccine.

The V call is TRBV3-1 (or the pseudogene TRBV3-2), the J call TRBJ2-3; no reliable D call. The CDR3 totals 19 residues. CDR1 LGHDT and CDR2 YNNKEL come from the germline V gene (reference sequence). V gave up 5 bases and J gave up 4 bases, with 28 bases separating them. The CDR3 spells CASSGKRAARNKVPDTQYF. DNA of the CDR3: TGTGCCAGCAGCGGGAAACGGGCCGCCCGCAACAAAGTCCCAGATACGCAGTATTTT.

This chain links TRBV6-5 with TRBJ2-7; weak D call: TRBD2 (5 bases). The CDR3 totals 15 residues. Trimming cost V 2 bases and J 0 bases, with 11 bases left between them. Looked up from germline, CDR1 is MNHEY and CDR2 is SVGAGI. The CDR3 DNA is TGTGCCAGCAGTTACGGACCTAGCTCCTCCTACGAGCAGTACTTC. The encoded protein is CASSYGPSSSYEQYF.